This T cell receptor (beta chain) was recorded in a study of siplizumab effects on memory and regulatory T cells. On this clone: The antigen is not known.

General observations from the study: Confirmation was lacking for the suppressive function of proliferating Tregs derived from siplizumab cultures. With siplizumab, cumulative frequency of CD4+ memory-derived alloreactive sequences dropped significantly. Unstimulated subset assignment was obtained for only a minor fraction of alloreactive clones.

This CDR3 region has 14 residues. The V gene lost 2 bases and the J gene lost 5 bases, with 13 bases spanning the gap. Germline CDR1 MNHEY, CDR2 SMNVEV (reference sequence). For every sample, some 10^5 TCR templates were assayed. Clones were sequenced by immunoSEQ multiplex PCR, and TCRdb holds only the in-frame ones, with some missing. The sample consists of roughly 9,000 clones, 60% to 80% of them appearing once. The rearrangement links TRBV27 to TRBJ2-7; a weak D match, TRBD1 (6 bases). This TCR derives from a human donor in good health. The sequenced sample consisted of effector memory CD8+ T cells sorted from blood. Regarding subset: unstimulated CD8+ effector memory T cells. As DNA, the CDR3 is TGTGCCAGCAGTTTAGCCCCTACAGGGAACGAGCAGTACTTC. The encoded protein is CASSLAPTGNEQYF.